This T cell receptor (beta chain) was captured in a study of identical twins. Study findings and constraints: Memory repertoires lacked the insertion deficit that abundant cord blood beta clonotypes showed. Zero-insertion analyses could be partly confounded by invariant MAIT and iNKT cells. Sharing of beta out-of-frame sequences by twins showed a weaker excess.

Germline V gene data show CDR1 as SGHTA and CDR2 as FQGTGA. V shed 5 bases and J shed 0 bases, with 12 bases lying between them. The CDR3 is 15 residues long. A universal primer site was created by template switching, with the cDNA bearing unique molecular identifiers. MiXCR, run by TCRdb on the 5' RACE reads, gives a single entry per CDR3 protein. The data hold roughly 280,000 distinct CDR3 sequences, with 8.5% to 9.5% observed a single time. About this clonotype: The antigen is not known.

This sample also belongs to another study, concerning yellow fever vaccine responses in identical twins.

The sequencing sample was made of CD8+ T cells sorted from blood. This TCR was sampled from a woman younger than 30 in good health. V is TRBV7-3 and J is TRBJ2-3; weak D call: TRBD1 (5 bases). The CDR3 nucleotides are TGTGCCAGCAGCGCGACAGACTCTAGCACAGATACGCAGTATTTT. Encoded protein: CASSATDSSTDTQYF.